The T cell receptor (beta chain) under discussion was sequenced for a study of blood T cells in healthy people across ages. Drawn from each donor were roughly 10 milliliters of peripheral blood. A sample-barcoded 5' primer and a J-beta primer mix were used in a second PCR of about 7 to 11 cycles. A single record per CDR3 protein comes from TCRdb applying MiXCR to the 5' RACE reads. The repertoire has hundreds of thousands of distinct CDR3 sequences, approximately 50% of them found once; the top ten carry around 37%. The V end was cut by 6 bases, the J end by 5 bases, with 10 bases between. CDR3 size: 12 residues. Germline V gene lookup returns CDR1 MNHNY and CDR2 SVGAGI (reference sequence).

The receptor comes from a man between 60 and 70 years old in good health. Sequenced: blood. This chain links TRBV6-6 with TRBJ2-5, with D possibly being TRBD2 (6 bases). The CDR3 spells CASSGGVETQYF. The CDR3 nucleotides read TGTGCCAGCAGCGGAGGGGTGGAGACCCAGTACTTC.